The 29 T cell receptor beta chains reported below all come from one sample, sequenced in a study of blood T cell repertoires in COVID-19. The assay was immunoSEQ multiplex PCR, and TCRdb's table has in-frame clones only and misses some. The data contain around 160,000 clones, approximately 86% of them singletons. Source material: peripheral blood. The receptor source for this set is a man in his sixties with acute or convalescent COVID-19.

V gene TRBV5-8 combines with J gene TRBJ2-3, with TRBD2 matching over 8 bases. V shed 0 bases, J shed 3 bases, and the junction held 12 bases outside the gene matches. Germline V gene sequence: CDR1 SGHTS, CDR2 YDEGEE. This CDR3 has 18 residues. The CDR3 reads CASSLAAGGSWGTDTQYF. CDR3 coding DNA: TGTGCCAGCAGCTTGGCGGCGGGGGGCAGCTGGGGGACAGATACGCAGTATTTT.

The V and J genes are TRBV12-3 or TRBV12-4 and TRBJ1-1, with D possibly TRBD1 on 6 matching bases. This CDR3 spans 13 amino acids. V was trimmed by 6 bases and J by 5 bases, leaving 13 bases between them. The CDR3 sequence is CASSMTQGTEAFF. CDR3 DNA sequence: TGTGCCAGCAGCATGACCCAGGGGACTGAAGCTTTCTTT.

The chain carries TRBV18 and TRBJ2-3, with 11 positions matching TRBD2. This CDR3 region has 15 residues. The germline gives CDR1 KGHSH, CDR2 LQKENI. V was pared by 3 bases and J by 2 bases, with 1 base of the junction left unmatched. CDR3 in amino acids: CASSPGLADTDTQYF. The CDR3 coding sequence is TGTGCCAGCTCACCGGGACTAGCGGACACAGATACGCAGTATTTT.

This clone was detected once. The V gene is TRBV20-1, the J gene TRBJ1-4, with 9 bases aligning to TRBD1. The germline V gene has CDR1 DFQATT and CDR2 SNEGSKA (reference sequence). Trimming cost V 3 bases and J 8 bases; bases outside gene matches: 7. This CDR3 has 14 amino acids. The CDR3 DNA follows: TGCAGTGCTAGTCTCAACAGGGGGCTAGAAAAACTGTTTTTT. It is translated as CSASLNRGLEKLFF.

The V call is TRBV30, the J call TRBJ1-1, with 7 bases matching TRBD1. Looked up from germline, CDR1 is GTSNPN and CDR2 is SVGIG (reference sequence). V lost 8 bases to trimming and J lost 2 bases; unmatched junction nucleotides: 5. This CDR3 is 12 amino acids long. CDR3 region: CAGDRQNTEAFF. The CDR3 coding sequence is TGTGCCGGGGACAGACAAAACACTGAAGCTTTCTTT.

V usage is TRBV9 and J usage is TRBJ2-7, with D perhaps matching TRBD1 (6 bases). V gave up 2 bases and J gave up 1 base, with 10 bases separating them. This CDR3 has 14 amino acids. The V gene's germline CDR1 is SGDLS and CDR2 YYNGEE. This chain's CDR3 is CASSVNQGSYEQYF. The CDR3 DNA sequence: TGTGCCAGCAGCGTGAACCAGGGGTCCTACGAGCAGTACTTC.

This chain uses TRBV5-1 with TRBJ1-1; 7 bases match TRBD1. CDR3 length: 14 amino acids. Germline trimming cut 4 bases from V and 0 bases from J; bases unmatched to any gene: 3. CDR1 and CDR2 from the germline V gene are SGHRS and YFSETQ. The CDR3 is CASSVQGMNTEAFF. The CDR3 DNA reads TGCGCCAGCAGCGTACAGGGGATGAACACTGAAGCTTTCTTT.

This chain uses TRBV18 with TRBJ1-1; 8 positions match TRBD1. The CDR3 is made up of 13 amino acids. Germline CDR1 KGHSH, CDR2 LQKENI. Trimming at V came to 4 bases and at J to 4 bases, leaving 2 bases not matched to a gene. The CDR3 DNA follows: TGTGCCAGCTCACAAGGACAGGGCACTGAAGCTTTCTTT. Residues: CASSQGQGTEAFF.

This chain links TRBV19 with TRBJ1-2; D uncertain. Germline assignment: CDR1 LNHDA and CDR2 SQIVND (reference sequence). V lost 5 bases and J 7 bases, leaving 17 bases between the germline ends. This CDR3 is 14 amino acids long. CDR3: CASSYGNYPAGYTF. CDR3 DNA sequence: TGTGCCAGTAGTTATGGAAACTATCCGGCTGGCTACACCTTC.

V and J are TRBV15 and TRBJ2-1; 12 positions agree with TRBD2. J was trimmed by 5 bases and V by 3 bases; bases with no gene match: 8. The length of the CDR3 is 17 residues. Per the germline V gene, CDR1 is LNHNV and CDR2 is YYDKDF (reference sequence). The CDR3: CATSRTRLAGEDNEQFF. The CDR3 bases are TGTGCCACCAGCAGGACCAGACTAGCGGGAGAGGACAATGAGCAGTTCTTC.

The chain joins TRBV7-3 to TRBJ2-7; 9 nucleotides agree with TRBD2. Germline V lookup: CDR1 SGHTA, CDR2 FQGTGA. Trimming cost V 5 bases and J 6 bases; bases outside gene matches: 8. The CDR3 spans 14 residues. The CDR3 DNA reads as TGTGCCAGCAGCCCCGGCGGGAGGGCCCTCGAGCAGTACTTC. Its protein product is CASSPGGRALEQYF.

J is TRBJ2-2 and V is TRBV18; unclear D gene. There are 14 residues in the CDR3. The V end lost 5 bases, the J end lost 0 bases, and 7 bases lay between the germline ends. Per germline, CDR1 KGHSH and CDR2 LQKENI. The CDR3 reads CASSGGANTGELFF. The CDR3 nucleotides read TGTGCCAGCTCAGGCGGAGCGAACACCGGGGAGCTGTTTTTT. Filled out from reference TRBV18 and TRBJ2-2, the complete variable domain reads NAGVMQNPRHLVRRRGQEARLRCSPMKGHSHVYWYRQLPEEGLKFMVYLQKENIIDESGMPKERFSAEFPKEGPSILRIQQVVRGDSAAYFCASSGGANTGELFFGEGSRLTVL.

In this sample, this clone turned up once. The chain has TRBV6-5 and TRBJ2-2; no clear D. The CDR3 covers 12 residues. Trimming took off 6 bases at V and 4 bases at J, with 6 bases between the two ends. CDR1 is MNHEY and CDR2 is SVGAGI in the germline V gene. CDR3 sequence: CASSRFTGELFF. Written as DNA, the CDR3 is TGTGCCAGCAGCCGGTTCACCGGGGAGCTGTTTTTT.

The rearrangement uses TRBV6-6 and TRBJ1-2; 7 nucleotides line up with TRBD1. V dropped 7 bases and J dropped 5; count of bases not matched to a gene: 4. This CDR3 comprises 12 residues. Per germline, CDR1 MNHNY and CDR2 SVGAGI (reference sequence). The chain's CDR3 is CASTAGGYGYTF. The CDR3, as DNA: TGTGCCAGCACCGCAGGGGGGTATGGCTACACCTTC.

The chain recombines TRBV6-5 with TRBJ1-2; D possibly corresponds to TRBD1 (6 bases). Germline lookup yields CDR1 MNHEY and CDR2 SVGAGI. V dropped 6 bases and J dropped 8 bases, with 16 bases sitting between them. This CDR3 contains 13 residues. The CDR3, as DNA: TGTGCCAGCAGGGTAAAGGGGGGGCTCGGCTACACCTTC. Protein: CASRVKGGLGYTF.

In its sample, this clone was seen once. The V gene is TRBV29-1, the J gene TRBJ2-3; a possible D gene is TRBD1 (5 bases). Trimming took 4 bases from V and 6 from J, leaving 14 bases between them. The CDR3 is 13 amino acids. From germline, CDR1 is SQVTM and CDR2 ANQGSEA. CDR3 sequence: CSVGGRVRDTQYF. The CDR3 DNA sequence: TGCAGCGTTGGGGGCAGGGTACGGGATACGCAGTATTTT.

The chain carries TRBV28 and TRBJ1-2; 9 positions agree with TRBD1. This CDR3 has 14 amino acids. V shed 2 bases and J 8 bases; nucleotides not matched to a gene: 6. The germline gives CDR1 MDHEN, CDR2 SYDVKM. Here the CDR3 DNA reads TGTGCCAGCAGTTTACAGGGACAGGGAGTCGGCTACACCTTC. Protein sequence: CASSLQGQGVGYTF.

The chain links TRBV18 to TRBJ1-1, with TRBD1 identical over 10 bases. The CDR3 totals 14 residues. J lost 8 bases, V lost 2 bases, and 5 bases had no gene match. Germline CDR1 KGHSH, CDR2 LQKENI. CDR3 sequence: CASSPSGTGEEAFF. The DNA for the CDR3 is TGTGCCAGCTCACCATCCGGGACAGGGGAAGAAGCTTTCTTT.

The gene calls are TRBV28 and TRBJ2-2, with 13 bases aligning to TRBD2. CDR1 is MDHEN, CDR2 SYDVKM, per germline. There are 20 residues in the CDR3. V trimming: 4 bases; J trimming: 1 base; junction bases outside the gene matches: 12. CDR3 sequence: CASSSPGLAGVRGNTGELFF. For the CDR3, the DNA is TGTGCCAGCAGTTCCCCTGGACTAGCGGGAGTGAGGGGGAACACCGGGGAGCTGTTTTTT.

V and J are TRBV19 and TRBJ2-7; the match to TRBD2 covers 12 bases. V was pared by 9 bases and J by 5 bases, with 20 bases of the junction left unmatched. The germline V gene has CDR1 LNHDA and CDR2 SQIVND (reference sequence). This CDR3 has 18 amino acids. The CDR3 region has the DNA TGTGCCAGGAGGCGATTAAGACTAGCGGGAGACCCGCTGAACGAGCAGTACTTC. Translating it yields CARRRLRLAGDPLNEQYF.

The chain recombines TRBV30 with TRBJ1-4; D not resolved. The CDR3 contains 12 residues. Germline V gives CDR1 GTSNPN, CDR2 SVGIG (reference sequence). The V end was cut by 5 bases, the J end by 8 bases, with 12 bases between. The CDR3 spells CAWGINEEKLFF. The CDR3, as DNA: TGTGCCTGGGGGATAAATGAGGAAAAACTGTTTTTT.

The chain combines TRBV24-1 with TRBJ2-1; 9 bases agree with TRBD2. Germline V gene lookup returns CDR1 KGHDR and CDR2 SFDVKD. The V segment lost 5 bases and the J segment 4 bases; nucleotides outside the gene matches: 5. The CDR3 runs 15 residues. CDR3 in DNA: TGTGCCACCAGTGTCGCGGGAGGGCCTTACAATGAGCAGTTCTTC. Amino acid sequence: CATSVAGGPYNEQFF.

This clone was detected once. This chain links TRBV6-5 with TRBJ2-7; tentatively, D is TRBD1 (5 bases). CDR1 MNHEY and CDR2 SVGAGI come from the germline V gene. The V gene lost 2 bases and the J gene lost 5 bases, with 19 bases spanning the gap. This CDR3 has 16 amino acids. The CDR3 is CASSYQGIRADDEQYF. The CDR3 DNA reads TGTGCCAGCAGTTACCAAGGGATCAGGGCTGACGACGAGCAGTACTTC.

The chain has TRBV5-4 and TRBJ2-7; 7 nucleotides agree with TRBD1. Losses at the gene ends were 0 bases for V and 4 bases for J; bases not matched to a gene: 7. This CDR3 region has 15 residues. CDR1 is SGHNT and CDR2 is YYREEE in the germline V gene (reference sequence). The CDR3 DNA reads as TGTGCCAGCAGCTTGGCCCCACAGGGGATTTACGAGCAGTACTTC. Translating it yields CASSLAPQGIYEQYF.

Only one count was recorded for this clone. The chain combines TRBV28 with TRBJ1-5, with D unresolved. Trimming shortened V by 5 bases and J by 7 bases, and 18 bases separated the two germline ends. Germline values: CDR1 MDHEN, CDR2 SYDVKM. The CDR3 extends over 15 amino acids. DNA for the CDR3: TGTGCCAGCAGTCCAACGAATCGCCTAAGACAGCCCCAGCATTTT. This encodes CASSPTNRLRQPQHF.

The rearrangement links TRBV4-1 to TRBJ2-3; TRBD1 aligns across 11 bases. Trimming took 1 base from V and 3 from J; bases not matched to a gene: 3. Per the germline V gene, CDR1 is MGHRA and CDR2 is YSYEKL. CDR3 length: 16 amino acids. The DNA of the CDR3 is TGCGCCAGCAGCCAAGCGGACAGGGGGCGGACAGATACGCAGTATTTT. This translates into CASSQADRGRTDTQYF.

CDR3: CASRASGTNTGELFF. The CDR3 region has the DNA TGTGCCAGCAGGGCTAGCGGAACGAACACCGGGGAGCTGTTTTTT. The J gene is TRBJ2-2, the V gene TRBV7-6; 7 positions match TRBD2. Germline V lookup: CDR1 SGHVS, CDR2 FNYEAQ. The J segment lost 0 bases and the V segment lost 6 bases, leaving 4 bases of the junction unmatched. CDR3 length: 15 residues.

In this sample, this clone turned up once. DNA of the CDR3: TGTGCCAGTAGCCTCTGGGGGGAGTTCAACAATGAGCAGTTCTTC. Translation gives CASSLWGEFNNEQFF. This sequence joins TRBV6-2 or TRBV6-3 and TRBJ2-1; D might be TRBD2 (6 bases). The CDR3 totals 15 residues. Per the germline V gene, CDR1 is MNHEY and CDR2 is SVGEGT. Trimming shortened V by 9 bases and J by 5 bases, and 20 bases separated the two germline ends.

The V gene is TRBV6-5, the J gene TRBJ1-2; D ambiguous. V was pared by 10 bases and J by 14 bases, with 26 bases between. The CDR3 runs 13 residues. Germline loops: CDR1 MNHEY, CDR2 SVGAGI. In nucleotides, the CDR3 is TGTGCCACCGGCGCGGCTTTCGGACTTAGTAGGACCTTC. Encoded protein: CATGAAFGLSRTF.